This TCR beta chain stems from a study of PD-1 blockade in classical Hodgkin lymphoma. Relapse was seen in all patients after autologous stem cell transplantation, and brentuximab vedotin exposure was variable. Measured with immunoSEQ multiplex PCR; TCRdb has only the in-frame clones, and not every one. The sample contains 95,000 or so clones, 65% to 85% of which appear only once. Germline lookup yields CDR1 SEHNR and CDR2 FQNEAQ (reference sequence). This CDR3 is 13 amino acids long. With 3 bases removed from V and 1 base from J, the gap between germline ends came to 4 bases. The sequencing used peripheral blood mononuclear cells (PBMCs), collected at baseline. The sequence derives from a human donor with classical Hodgkin lymphoma. The chain carries TRBV7-9 and TRBJ1-5; D not resolved. This chain's CDR3 is CASSLRSNQPQHF. The CDR3 DNA is TGTGCCAGCAGCTTGCGCAGCAATCAGCCCCAGCATTTT. Full variable domain (remainder filled in from reference TRBV7-9 and TRBJ1-5): DTGVSQNPRHKITKRGQNVTFRCDPISEHNRLYWYRQTLGQGPEFLTYFQNEAQLEKSRLLSDRFSAERPKGSFSTLEIQRTEQGDSAMYLCASSLRSNQPQHFGDGTRLSIL.